This T cell receptor beta chain was observed in a study of OX40 agonist ivuxolimab in advanced cancers. Background on the study: Of the patients, three showed partial responses, one with hepatocellular carcinoma and two with cutaneous melanoma.

In regard to this clone: Its antigen is undetermined.

Study-wide points: CD8+ T cells averaged more expanded clones than CD4+. Expanded peripheral T-cell antigen specificity went undetermined. Dose levels from 0.1 to 3.0 mg/kg saw CD4+ and CD8+ blood T cells expand clonally by week 6.

The CDR3 has 14 residues. V was clipped by 5 bases and J by 5 bases; unmatched bases: 8. The germline V gene encodes CDR1 SNHLY and CDR2 FYNNEI. Produced via immunoSEQ multiplex PCR; TCRdb's table is partial and in-frame only. This sample carries fewer than 90,000 clones, about 91% of them seen once, and the ten largest clones take 2.3%. This specimen was CD4+ or CD8+ T cells sorted from blood, taken in a trial of the OX40 agonist ivuxolimab. This sequence originates from an adult with an advanced solid tumor such as melanoma, head and neck, liver or kidney cancer. The rearrangement joins TRBV2 to TRBJ2-5; TRBD1 aligns across 7 bases. The CDR3 protein is CASSFDRASETQYF. The DNA for the CDR3 is TGTGCCAGCAGTTTTGACAGGGCCTCCGAGACCCAGTACTTC.